This record concerns one TCR beta chain sequence. The antigen is not known. CDR1 and CDR2 from the germline V gene are SGDLS and YYNGEE. The CDR3 is 16 amino acids. The trim removed 3 bases at V and 5 bases at J, leaving 5 bases unmatched. Chemo-refractory metastatic non-small-cell lung cancer patients were treated with focal radiation plus CTLA-4 blockade with ipilimumab. The data stem from a study of radiotherapy plus CTLA-4 blockade in lung cancer. Study details: 15% to 20% of patients responded objectively, and about 32% achieved disease control. General study results and limits: An expansion of tumor-derived TCR clones occurred in blood after radiotherapy plus ipilimumab.

Profiling relied on immunoSEQ multiplex PCR, and the TCRdb table lists in-frame clones only, not all of them. The sample includes 50,000 to 60,000 clones, roughly four fifths of them seen just once. The TCR comes from a human donor with non-small cell lung cancer whose response to radiotherapy plus ipilimumab could not be evaluated. The V call is TRBV9, the J call TRBJ2-5, with 15 bases lining up with TRBD2. Sequenced here: peripheral blood, sampled from a patient treated with radiotherapy plus ipilimumab. The CDR3 DNA follows: TGTGCCAGCAGCGGGACTAGCGGGGGGGCAGGGGAGACCCAGTACTTC. Encoded protein: CASSGTSGGAGETQYF.